The text below deals with one T cell receptor (beta chain). This specimen belongs to a study of cytomegalovirus exposure and HLA in healthy donors. The PCR ran on 60 Vbeta and 13 Jbeta primers. The protocol was immunoSEQ multiplex PCR, while the TCRdb copy is restricted to in-frame clones and leaves out a portion. The data show approximately 180,000 clones, 55% to 75% seen once. The ends were cut back, 5 bases at V and 5 bases at J, with 10 bases in the middle. The CDR3 has 13 amino acids. Germline lookup yields CDR1 SNHLY and CDR2 FYNNEI. This TCR was sampled from a human donor in good health. Material for sequencing was PBMCs. The J gene is TRBJ2-1, the V gene TRBV2; D is possibly TRBD1 (6 bases). The chain's CDR3 is CASSLTGNNEQFF. Here the CDR3 DNA reads TGTGCCAGCAGTTTGACAGGCAACAATGAGCAGTTCTTC.